Listed below are T cell receptor beta chains from one sample, sequenced in a study of blood T cells in healthy people across ages. TCRdb redid the calling of the 5' RACE reads with MiXCR, one entry per CDR3 protein. The sample lists approximately 1.5 million distinct CDR3 sequences; roughly a third were seen once. The sequencing sample was made of blood. All receptors derive from a woman in her twenties or thirties in good health. Each CDR3 is given with its conserved first and last residue. D genes are given only for firm matches. Only part of the rows carry a size: once, few, many, or a class if the clone is expanded.

CSVTFGGGDYEQYF	TGCAGCGTCACCTTTGGGGGAGGTGACTACGAGCAGTACTTC	TRBV29-1	many	TRBJ2-7	.
CASSQVGDSRDEQFF	TGTGCCAGCAGCCAGGTTGGAGACAGTAGAGATGAGCAGTTCTTC	TRBV4-2	.	TRBJ2-1	.
CSARQVGVQETQYF	TGCAGTGCTAGACAAGTAGGGGTTCAAGAGACCCAGTACTTC	TRBV20-1	.	TRBJ2-5	.
CASSSGLAGPKSSYNEQFF	TGTGCCAGCAGTTCCGGACTAGCGGGGCCTAAAAGCTCCTACAATGAGCAGTTCTTC	TRBV6-2/TRBV6-3	.	TRBJ2-1	TRBD2
CSVEDHSNTIYF	TGCAGCGTTGAAGATCATTCGAACACCATATATTTT	TRBV29-1	.	TRBJ1-3	.
CASLYLTDTQYF	TGTGCCAGCTTGTACCTCACAGATACGCAGTATTTT	TRBV12-3/TRBV12-4	many	TRBJ2-3	.
CASSVGSSGSYEQYF	TGCGCCAGCAGCGTCGGGAGTTCGGGGTCCTACGAGCAGTACTTC	TRBV5-1	.	TRBJ2-7	.
CASSLVTSGPTYEQYF	TGTGCCAGCAGTTTAGTTACTAGCGGGCCCACCTACGAGCAGTACTTC	TRBV28	many	TRBJ2-7	TRBD2
CSATIQGLAGKVDTQYF	TGCAGTGCTACAATCCAGGGACTAGCGGGGAAGGTAGATACGCAGTATTTT	TRBV20-1	.	TRBJ2-3	TRBD2
CASSQGPWGEQYF	TGTGCCAGCAGCCAAGGCCCCTGGGGTGAGCAGTACTTC	TRBV3-1	.	TRBJ2-5	.
CSVVGEGSGELFF	TGCAGCGTTGTAGGGGAGGGAAGCGGGGAGCTGTTTTTT	TRBV29-1	.	TRBJ2-2	TRBD2
CASSFRGAMGYTQYF	TGTGCCAGCAGCTTTAGAGGTGCGATGGGGTATACGCAGTATTTT	TRBV7-9	.	TRBJ2-3	.
CATGPAGSWVGYTF	TGTGCCACCGGCCCAGCAGGCTCCTGGGTTGGCTACACCTTC	TRBV28	.	TRBJ1-2	.
CASSPLRRGTYQETQYF	TGTGCCAGCAGTCCCCTGAGGCGCGGCACCTACCAAGAGACCCAGTACTTC	TRBV28	.	TRBJ2-5	.
CASSEQAREDGYTF	TGTGCCAGCAGTGAGCAGGCCCGGGAGGACGGCTACACCTTC	TRBV2	few	TRBJ1-2	.
CASSIGQVETQYF	TGTGCCAGTAGTATCGGACAGGTGGAGACCCAGTACTTC	TRBV19	.	TRBJ2-5	TRBD1
CASSSGLAFSEQYF	TGTGCCAGCAGTTCGGGACTAGCTTTTAGCGAGCAGTACTTC	TRBV28	.	TRBJ2-7	TRBD2
CATTPGTGLSSYEQYF	TGTGCCACCACCCCCGGGACAGGACTGAGCTCCTACGAGCAGTACTTC	TRBV15	few	TRBJ2-7	TRBD1
CASSLSASSYEQYF	TGTGCCAGCAGCCTCTCAGCCAGCTCCTACGAGCAGTACTTC	TRBV5-1	many	TRBJ2-7	.
CASERGFRNTGELFF	TGTGCCAGCGAGAGGGGGTTCCGTAACACCGGGGAGCTGTTTTTT	TRBV3-1	.	TRBJ2-2	.
CASSTPLQSSGNTIYF	TGTGCCAGTAGTACTCCCTTGCAGAGCTCTGGAAACACCATATATTTT	TRBV19	.	TRBJ1-3	.
CASSLRVRGNSPLHF	TGTGCCAGCAGCCTAAGGGTCAGGGGGAATTCACCCCTCCACTTT	TRBV3-1	.	TRBJ1-6	TRBD1
CASSNAGTSYNEQYF	TGCGCCAGCAGCAATGCTGGGACGTCCTACAATGAGCAGTACTTC	TRBV5-1	once	TRBJ2-7	.
CSAGSLAVSYEQYF	TGCAGTGCGGGAAGTCTAGCGGTCTCCTACGAGCAGTACTTC	TRBV20-1	few	TRBJ2-7	TRBD2
CASSKPTGGYNEQFF	TGTGCCAGCAGTAAGCCAACGGGGGGTTACAATGAGCAGTTCTTC	TRBV28	few	TRBJ2-1	TRBD2
CASSQLLGPEAFF	TGCGCCAGCAGCCAATTATTGGGACCCGAAGCTTTCTTT	TRBV4-1	.	TRBJ1-1	.
CASSAPGLYVTLHYSYTF	TGTGCCAGCAGCGCACCCGGGTTATACGTAACCCTACACTATAGCTACACCTTC	TRBV7-2	once	TRBJ1-2	.
CASSLLGIGEQYF	TGCGCCAGCAGCTTGCTGGGAATAGGCGAGCAGTACTTC	TRBV5-1	.	TRBJ2-7	.
CASSRVRGDTEAFF	TGTGCCAGCAGCCGAGTACGGGGGGACACTGAAGCTTTCTTT	TRBV5-5	few	TRBJ1-1	.
CASSFQGSSYEQYF	TGTGCCAGCAGTTTCCAGGGTAGCTCCTACGAGCAGTACTTC	TRBV12-3/TRBV12-4	many	TRBJ2-7	.
CASSSGTITGELFF	TGTGCCAGCAGTTCTGGGACAATCACCGGGGAGCTGTTTTTT	TRBV12-3/TRBV12-4	few	TRBJ2-2	.
CASSLARTGRTDTQYF	TGTGCCAGCAGCTTAGCCCGGACAGGGCGCACAGATACGCAGTATTTT	TRBV7-8	.	TRBJ2-3	TRBD1
CASRYTQNEQFF	TGTGCCAGCCGCTACACTCAAAATGAGCAGTTCTTC	TRBV11-2	few	TRBJ2-1	.
CASSRGQISTDTQYF	TGTGCCAGCAGCCGGGGACAGATTAGCACAGATACGCAGTATTTT	TRBV7-8	.	TRBJ2-3	TRBD1
CASSQVNPENTEAFF	TGTGCCAGCAGCCAAGTCAACCCAGAAAACACTGAAGCTTTCTTT	TRBV4-2	few	TRBJ1-1	.
CASSKGVAGTSTDTQYF	TGTGCCAGCAGCAAGGGCGTTGCGGGGACTAGCACAGATACGCAGTATTTT	TRBV7-6	.	TRBJ2-3	.
CASSRRRPEGAIKTDNEQFF	TGTGCCAGCAGCCGCCGCCGACCCGAGGGGGCAATAAAGACCGATAATGAGCAGTTCTTC	TRBV13	few	TRBJ2-1	TRBD1